The present T cell receptor (beta chain) was sequenced within a study of blood T cell repertoires in COVID-19. Across the study: Spain, Italy and the United States supplied samples that represented acute and convalescent COVID-19. T cells, B-cell-depleted T cells, or PBMCs supplied cDNA or gDNA.

Using immunoSEQ multiplex PCR, the repertoire was profiled, and TCRdb retains in-frame clones only, with some absent. Of under 100,000 clones listed, approximately 92% were seen once; the top ten hold 6.3%. The source is a woman aged 60 to 75 with active COVID-19. The specimen sequenced was peripheral blood.

The DNA for the CDR3 is TGCGCCAGCAGCTTGGAAGATAGCGGGGGAACCGGGGAGCTGTTTTTT. This codes for CASSLEDSGGTGELFF. The V call is TRBV5-1, the J call TRBJ2-2; TRBD2 matches 9 bases. V was clipped by 0 bases and J by 5 bases; unmatched bases: 5. Germline V lookup: CDR1 SGHRS, CDR2 YFSETQ. This CDR3 is built from 16 residues.